These T cell receptor beta chains were read from a single sample in a study of blood T cell repertoires in COVID-19. Some clones are missing from TCRdb's copy, which holds only in-frame ones; the method was immunoSEQ multiplex PCR. The sample lists fewer than 95,000 clones; around 74% were seen once. Input material: peripheral blood. The receptors come from a man aged 65-85 years with COVID-19, enrolled during active disease. The CDR3 runs from the conserved cysteine through the conserved F or W. Each record gives: D gene, J gene, clone size, CDR3 length, V gene, CDR3 protein, CDR3 DNA. A D gene is named only where the DNA matches it firmly. The size field is filled for only some rows; it gives once, few, many or a size class.

>TRBD2|TRBJ2-7|-|16|TRBV6-6
CASSQGLAGVSHEQYF
TGTGCCAGCAGTCAGGGACTAGCGGGAGTCTCTCACGAGCAGTACTTC
>-|TRBJ2-5|-|13|TRBV4-1
CASSQDQGETQYF
TGCGCCAGCAGCCAAGATCAGGGGGAGACCCAGTACTTC
>-|TRBJ1-2|-|14|TRBV5-1
CASSLQGMEYGYTF
TGCGCCAGCAGCTTGCAGGGGATGGAGTATGGCTACACCTTC
>-|TRBJ1-2|-|15|TRBV3-1/TRBV3-2
CASSPRGGADYGYTF
TGTGCCAGCAGCCCTCGCGGGGGGGCGGACTATGGCTACACCTTC
>-|TRBJ2-1|many|15|TRBV7-9
CASSSGQGRANEQFF
TGTGCCAGCAGCTCCGGGCAGGGGAGGGCCAATGAGCAGTTCTTC
>-|TRBJ1-6|-|15|TRBV6-5
CASSYSLPGGSPLHF
TGTGCCAGCAGTTACTCCCTGCCGGGGGGGTCACCCCTCCACTTT
>-|TRBJ1-1|-|15|TRBV6-2/TRBV6-3
CASSYLLTLNTEAFF
TGTGCCAGCAGTTACCTATTGACACTGAACACTGAAGCTTTCTTT
>-|TRBJ1-6|-|14|TRBV9
CASSVGTGNSPLHF
TGTGCCAGCAGCGTGGGCACCGGCAATTCACCCCTCCACTTT
>TRBD2|TRBJ2-2|few|15|TRBV27
CASSLGGSIPGELFF
TGTGCCAGCAGTTTGGGAGGGAGTATCCCCGGGGAGCTGTTTTTT
>-|TRBJ1-1|-|12|TRBV2
CASLQGRTEAFF
TGTGCCAGCTTACAGGGAAGAACTGAAGCTTTCTTT
>-|TRBJ2-1|-|13|TRBV11-1
CASSFASSLGRFF
TGTGCCAGCAGCTTCGCTAGCTCCCTAGGCCGGTTCTTC
>-|TRBJ2-3|-|14|TRBV3-1/TRBV3-2
CASSQGLGRDTQYF
TGTGCCAGCAGCCAAGGACTAGGGCGAGATACGCAGTATTTT
>TRBD1|TRBJ1-4|-|15|TRBV28
CASRYQGGTNEKLFF
TGTGCCAGCCGCTACCAGGGGGGAACTAATGAAAAACTGTTTTTT
>-|TRBJ1-2|few|12|TRBV5-5
CASMGVGYGYTF
TGTGCCAGCATGGGAGTCGGATATGGCTACACCTTC
>TRBD2|TRBJ2-1|-|18|TRBV24-1
CATSDSLAGGLTYNEQFF
TGTGCCACCAGTGATAGTCTAGCGGGAGGTTTAACATACAATGAGCAGTTCTTC
>TRBD1|TRBJ2-7|-|18|TRBV4-2
CASSQFWGSGTGDYEQYF
TGTGCCAGCAGCCAATTTTGGGGTTCCGGGACAGGGGACTACGAGCAGTACTTC
>TRBD1|TRBJ2-1|-|19|TRBV24-1
CATSDLGQGGRSSYNEQFF
TGTGCCACCAGTGATTTAGGCCAAGGGGGCCGTAGCTCCTACAATGAGCAGTTCTTC
>TRBD1|TRBJ1-5|-|15|TRBV7-2
CASSPRTGEGQPQHF
TGTGCCAGCAGCCCTAGGACAGGGGAAGGACAGCCCCAGCATTTT
>-|TRBJ1-6|-|16|TRBV7-2
CASSLGAGDIASPLHF
TGTGCCAGCAGCTTAGGGGCGGGCGACATAGCTTCACCCCTCCACTTT
>TRBD1|TRBJ1-4|-|14|TRBV9
CASSPGDRSEKLFF
TGTGCCAGCAGCCCAGGGGACAGAAGTGAAAAACTGTTTTTT
>TRBD1|TRBJ2-7|-|14|TRBV28
CASSLWDRGYEQYF
TGTGCCAGCAGTTTATGGGACAGGGGGTACGAGCAGTACTTC
>TRBD1|TRBJ1-1|-|15|TRBV19
CASRGQGFMNTEAFF
TGTGCCAGTAGGGGACAGGGGTTCATGAACACTGAAGCTTTTTTT
>TRBD1|TRBJ1-5|-|17|TRBV4-2
CASSQDWPGQYNQPQHF
TGTGCCAGCAGCCAAGATTGGCCGGGACAGTACAATCAGCCCCAGCATTTT
>TRBD2|TRBJ2-3|-|16|TRBV2
CASRAGTSGRTDTQYF
TGTGCCAGCAGGGCCGGGACTAGCGGGAGAACAGATACGCAGTATTTT
>-|TRBJ1-2|once|14|TRBV29-1
CSVVGPGQFDGYTF
TGCAGCGTTGTTGGCCCCGGACAGTTTGATGGCTACACCTTC
>-|TRBJ2-7|-|11|TRBV6-5
CASSRGYEQYF
TGTGCCAGCAGCCGGGGCTACGAGCAGTACTTC
>-|TRBJ2-5|-|10|TRBV30
CAFGRHPAYF
TGTGCCTTTGGGAGGCACCCCGCGTACTTC
>-|TRBJ2-7|-|18|TRBV3-1/TRBV3-2
CASSQAAATSAGTYEQYF
TGTGCCAGCAGCCAAGCGGCAGCGACTAGTGCGGGAACCTACGAGCAGTACTTC
>TRBD2|TRBJ2-3|-|15|TRBV30
CAWSSAGGRADTQYF
TGTGCCTGGAGTTCTGCGGGAGGTAGGGCAGATACGCAGTATTTT
>TRBD1|TRBJ1-1|many|14|TRBV13
CASSLGQGDPEAFF
TGTGCCAGCAGCTTAGGTCAGGGGGACCCTGAAGCTTTCTTT
>TRBD1|TRBJ1-6|-|14|TRBV7-3
CASSLQGADSPLHF
TGTGCCAGCAGTCTTCAGGGGGCGGACTCACCCCTCCACTTT
>TRBD2|TRBJ2-1|-|15|TRBV7-2
CASSSPGTSRGEQFF
TGTGCCAGCAGCTCGCCCGGGACTAGCCGAGGTGAGCAGTTCTTC
>-|TRBJ2-2|-|15|TRBV5-4
CASSSELHGPGELFF
TGTGCCAGCAGTTCCGAACTTCATGGGCCCGGGGAGCTGTTTTTT
>-|TRBJ1-3|-|13|TRBV6-2/TRBV6-3
CASSLTAGNTIYF
TGTGCCAGCAGCTTGACAGCTGGAAACACCATATATTTT
>TRBD1|TRBJ1-5|-|16|TRBV6-2/TRBV6-3
CASSYSYRGFDRPQHF
TGTGCCAGCAGTTACTCCTACAGGGGATTTGATCGGCCCCAGCATTTT
>TRBD1|TRBJ2-3|-|12|TRBV7-9
CASNTGDSLQYF
TGTGCCAGCAACACCGGGGACAGTCTGCAGTATTTT
>-|TRBJ1-5|few|14|TRBV6-2/TRBV6-3
CASSLGGGHQPQHF
TGTGCCAGCAGCCTTGGGGGGGGGCATCAGCCCCAGCATTTT
>TRBD1|TRBJ2-3|-|16|TRBV4-1
CASSQMDRGVPDTQYF
TGCGCCAGCAGCCAGATGGACAGGGGAGTTCCAGATACGCAGTATTTT
>TRBD1|TRBJ1-5|-|13|TRBV2
CASGGDSWRPQHF
TGTGCCAGCGGAGGGGACAGTTGGCGGCCCCAGCATTTT
>TRBD1|TRBJ2-7|few|16|TRBV7-3
CASRTLNRDREGEQYF
TGTGCCAGCAGAACCTTAAACCGGGACAGGGAGGGCGAGCAGTACTTC
>TRBD1|TRBJ1-4|-|16|TRBV2
CASRADRFGYNEKLFF
TGTGCCAGCAGAGCGGACAGGTTTGGGTATAATGAAAAACTGTTTTTT
>-|TRBJ1-3|-|14|TRBV28
CATWTSLSGNTIYF
TGTGCCACCTGGACATCTCTTAGTGGGAACACCATATATTTT
>-|TRBJ1-1|-|15|TRBV18
CASSPSQRGGTEAFF
TGTGCCAGCTCACCGTCACAGCGGGGGGGCACTGAAGCTTTCTTT
>TRBD1|TRBJ1-3|-|16|TRBV5-6
CASTLDRVFAGNTIYF
TGTGCCAGCACTCTGGACAGGGTTTTTGCTGGAAACACCATATATTTT
>-|TRBJ2-2|-|13|TRBV7-9
CASSPGVGGELFF
TGTGCCAGCAGCCCGGGGGTAGGCGGGGAGCTGTTTTTT
>TRBD1|TRBJ2-5|-|17|TRBV4-2
CASSQELQFWTGETQYF
TGTGCCAGCAGCCAAGAACTTCAATTCTGGACAGGAGAGACCCAGTACTTC
>-|TRBJ2-3|-|14|TRBV4-3
CASSQATSTDTQYF
TGCGCCAGCAGCCAAGCTACTAGCACAGATACGCAGTATTTT
>TRBD2|TRBJ2-3|-|20|TRBV27
CASSLEGYASGSPYTDTQYF
TGTGCCAGCAGTTTAGAGGGGTATGCTAGCGGGAGCCCCTACACAGATACGCAGTATTTT
>-|TRBJ1-5|many|12|TRBV6-5
CASSQGNQPQHF
TGTGCCAGCAGCCAGGGGAATCAGCCCCAGCATTTT
>-|TRBJ1-5|-|13|TRBV7-2
CASSSIGNQPQHF
TGTGCCAGCAGTAGTATTGGCAATCAGCCCCAGCATTTT
>-|TRBJ2-5|-|14|TRBV5-8
CASSPEFGRETQYF
TGTGCCAGCAGCCCGGAGTTCGGCCGGGAGACCCAGTACTTC
>-|TRBJ2-2|-|14|TRBV9
CASSTHRVPGELFF
TGTGCCAGCAGCACTCACAGGGTTCCCGGGGAGCTGTTTTTT
>-|TRBJ2-1|-|16|TRBV5-4
CASSLDGPQGYNEQFF
TGTGCCAGCAGCTTGGACGGCCCCCAGGGGTACAATGAGCAGTTCTTC
>-|TRBJ2-2|once|16|TRBV5-5
CASSPRTLTNTGELFF
TGTGCCAGCAGCCCCCGGACTCTAACGAACACCGGGGAGCTGTTTTTT